This TCR beta chain was retrieved from a study of shared clonotypes between healthy human individuals. Adults of Caucasian background living in Nashville, Tennessee made up all donors. It was around 220 ng DNA, 25,000 to 35,000 T cell genomes, that sorted-subset replicate PCRs used. The data were produced by immunoSEQ multiplex PCR, yet TCRdb's version contains in-frame clones alone and is incomplete. Of 2 million to 2.5 million clones in the sample, 85% to 95% were seen once. CDR1 and CDR2 from the germline V gene are SGHRS and YFSETQ. The CDR3 is 15 residues long. The V and J ends lost 4 bases and 3 bases respectively, with 17 bases between them. This clone was recorded only once. Its antigen is unidentified. Study-level points and caveats: Clonotype sharing among donors was expected to depend on sequencing depth.

The sequencing input was naive CD4+ T cells from PBMCs. Subset: CD45RA+ positively selected. The sequence derives from a man younger than 30 in good health. Some clones in this sample may be carry-over from other donors' samples. This chain uses TRBV5-1 with TRBJ2-7; D is perhaps TRBD2 (7 bases). Here the CDR3 reads CASSRGEGPFYEQYF. CDR3 sequence (DNA): TGCGCCAGCAGCAGGGGGGAGGGCCCTTTCTACGAGCAGTACTTC.